Listed here are 2 T cell receptor beta chains from one sample, sequenced in a study of T-cell memory formation after mild COVID-19 (dated by TCRdb to the early 2020s). The library was produced with 5' RACE. The sample was run on an Illumina NovaSeq 6000. The public reads were quality trimmed at Q25 with fastp and then assembled into clones with MiXCR by TCRdb, keeping productive beta chains. Each CDR3 protein appears once, grouped with its most common genes and DNA. This sample holds more than 350,000 distinct CDR3 sequences; around 20% were observed only once. The top ten clones comprise 9.5% to 15% of the sample. Sequencing was done on a sample of PBMCs or a T cell subset sorted from them (not recorded which). The receptors derive from an adult woman who had mild COVID-19 (a few samples of this study predate the infection). The sample titles of this study are shuffled in the database, so cell type and time point are left out; the donor was told from shared clones.

This clonotype has only a few counts. The genes are TRBV12-3 or TRBV12-4 and TRBJ1-3; D gene ambiguous. The CDR3 sequence is 11 residues long. Trimming shortened V by 6 bases and J by 4 bases, and 4 bases separated the two germline ends. Written as DNA, the CDR3 is TGTGCCAGCAGAAGGGGAAACACCATATATTTT. Translated, it gives CASRRGNTIYF.

V is TRBV12-3 or TRBV12-4 and J is TRBJ2-7; D is ambiguous. This CDR3 is 15 amino acids long. V lost 4 bases and J 1 base, leaving 14 bases between the germline ends. The CDR3 DNA follows: TGTGCCAGCAGTTCTGAGCTTGCAACTTCCTACGAGCAGTACTTC. Translated, it gives CASSSELATSYEQYF.